Reported below is one TCR beta chain. These data come from a study of blood T cell repertoires in COVID-19. Study-level information: Both acute and convalescent COVID-19 samples were obtained from the United States, Italy and Spain.

Germline V lookup: CDR1 SGHRS, CDR2 YFSETQ. CDR3 length: 14 residues. Germline trimming cut 4 bases from V and 2 bases from J; bases unmatched to any gene: 5. The protocol was immunoSEQ multiplex PCR, while the TCRdb copy is restricted to in-frame clones and leaves out a portion. The sample lists about 250,000 clones, about 83% occurring once. This receptor was identified in an elderly woman with COVID-19, enrolled during active disease. V gene TRBV5-1 combines with J gene TRBJ2-5; 7 positions match TRBD1. Input material: peripheral blood. This CDR3 is CASSNQGEQETQYF. The CDR3 DNA sequence: TGCGCCAGCAGCAACCAGGGGGAACAAGAGACCCAGTACTTC.